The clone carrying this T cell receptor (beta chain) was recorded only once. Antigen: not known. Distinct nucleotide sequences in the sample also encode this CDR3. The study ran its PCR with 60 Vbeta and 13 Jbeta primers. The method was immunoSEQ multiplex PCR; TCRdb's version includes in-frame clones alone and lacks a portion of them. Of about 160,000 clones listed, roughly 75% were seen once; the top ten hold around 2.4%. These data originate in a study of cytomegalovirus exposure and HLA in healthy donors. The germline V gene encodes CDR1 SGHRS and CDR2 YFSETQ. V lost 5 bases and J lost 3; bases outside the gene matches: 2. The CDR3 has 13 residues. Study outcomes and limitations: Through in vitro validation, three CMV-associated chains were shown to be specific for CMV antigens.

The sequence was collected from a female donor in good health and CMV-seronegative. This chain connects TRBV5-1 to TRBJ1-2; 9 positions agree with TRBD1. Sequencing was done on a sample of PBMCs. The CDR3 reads CASRGQGDYGYTF. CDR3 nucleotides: TGCGCCAGCAGGGGACAGGGTGACTATGGCTACACCTTC.